Presented here are 27 T cell receptor beta chains from one specimen sequenced in a study of T cells in narcolepsy. Only in-frame clones appear in the TCRdb table, and some are missing; sequencing was by immunoSEQ multiplex PCR. Among tens of thousands of clones listed, around 85% were seen once. The sequenced material came from CD45RA- memory CD4+ T cells from PBMCs. These receptors came from a human donor with narcolepsy.

The DNA for the CDR3 is TGCGCCAGCAGCCAAGCCACTACCGGGTACGAGCAGTACTTC. Amino acid sequence: CASSQATTGYEQYF. The chain carries TRBV4-1 and TRBJ2-7; no clear D. Germline CDR1 and CDR2: MGHRA and YSYEKL. CDR3 length: 14 residues. Between the trimmed V and J ends, which lost 1 base and 4 bases, there was a span of 11 bases.

The chain carries TRBV9 and TRBJ2-7; D is ambiguous. Trimming shortened V by 0 bases and J by 2 bases, and 9 bases separated the two germline ends. The CDR3 extends over 14 amino acids. The germline gives CDR1 SGDLS, CDR2 YYNGEE. This chain's CDR3 is CASSVAYNTYEQYF. In DNA, the CDR3 is TGTGCCAGCAGCGTAGCTTACAATACCTACGAGCAGTACTTC.

V is TRBV28 and J is TRBJ1-1, with D unclear. The CDR3 runs to 16 residues. V was trimmed by 2 bases and J by 4 bases, leaving 17 bases between them. The germline V gene has CDR1 MDHEN and CDR2 SYDVKM. The CDR3 loop is CASSLTGVVLGTEAFF. CDR3 in DNA: TGTGCCAGCAGTTTAACCGGCGTCGTATTGGGCACTGAAGCTTTCTTT.

This clone showed up just a few times. The chain links TRBV6-1 to TRBJ2-7; weak D call: TRBD2 (7 bases). The CDR3 has 13 residues. Trimming took 5 bases from V and 6 from J, leaving 14 bases between them. Looked up from germline, CDR1 is MNHNS and CDR2 is SASEGT. CDR3 bases: TGTGCCAGCAGTACCCGGGGGGCGCCCGAGCAGTACTTC. Protein sequence: CASSTRGAPEQYF.

This chain uses TRBV9 with TRBJ1-4; TRBD1 matches at 9 bases. V dropped 3 bases and J dropped 7; count of bases not matched to a gene: 10. Germline V CDR1 and CDR2: SGDLS, YYNGEE. There are 16 residues in the CDR3. CDR3 sequence reads: CASSARTGDHSEKLFF. The CDR3 DNA follows: TGTGCCAGCAGCGCTCGGACAGGGGATCATAGTGAAAAACTGTTTTTT.

This rearrangement joins TRBV7-9 to TRBJ1-5; D may be TRBD1 (5 bases). Germline CDR1 and CDR2: SEHNR and FQNEAQ (reference sequence). V shed 2 bases and J shed 3 bases, with 11 bases lying between them. This CDR3 comprises 15 residues. This chain's CDR3 is CASSLSTGLNQPQHF. CDR3 DNA: TGTGCCAGCAGCTTATCAACAGGCCTCAATCAGCCCCAGCATTTT. The full variable domain, its missing parts supplied by reference TRBV7-9 and TRBJ1-5, is DTGVSQNPRHKITKRGQNVTFRCDPISEHNRLYWYRQTLGQGPEFLTYFQNEAQLEKSRLLSDRFSAERPKGSFSTLEIQRTEQGDSAMYLCASSLSTGLNQPQHFGDGTRLSIL.

J is TRBJ1-2 and V is TRBV19, with D uncertain. Between the trimmed V and J ends, which lost 4 bases and 4 bases, there was a span of 16 bases. The CDR3 length is 15 residues. Germline CDR1 reads LNHDA; CDR2 reads SQIVND (reference sequence). CDR3 residues: CASSTDPARSYGYTF. CDR3 nucleotide sequence: TGTGCCAGTAGTACCGACCCAGCTCGGAGCTATGGCTACACCTTC.

For the CDR3, the DNA is TGTGCCAGCACCCGAGGAGGGAGTGGGGCCTACAATGAGCAGTTCTTC. This sequence encodes CASTRGGSGAYNEQFF. This rearrangement joins TRBV28 to TRBJ2-1, with D possibly matching TRBD2 (6 bases). Trimming left V 7 bases short and J 2 bases short, with 18 bases between. The CDR3 runs 16 residues. Per the germline V gene, CDR1 is MDHEN and CDR2 is SYDVKM. Complete variable domain (other parts from reference TRBV28 and TRBJ2-1): DVKVTQSSRYLVKRTGEKVFLECVQDMDHENMFWYRQDPGLGLRLIYFSYDVKMKEKGDIPEGYSVSREKKERFSLILESASTNQTSMYLCASTRGGSGAYNEQFFGPGTRLTVL.

This clone was detected only a few times. V usage is TRBV28 and J usage is TRBJ1-5; no reliable D call. Trimming left V 7 bases short and J 1 base short, with 11 bases between. The germline V gene encodes CDR1 MDHEN and CDR2 SYDVKM. The length of the CDR3 is 14 residues. The CDR3 region is CASIDALSNQPQHF. Here the CDR3 DNA reads TGTGCCAGCATCGACGCGTTGAGCAATCAGCCCCAGCATTTT.

CDR3 loop: CASSPGFRTSAGDEQFF. In DNA, the CDR3 is TGTGCCAGCTCACCAGGATTCCGGACTAGCGCGGGTGATGAGCAGTTCTTC. The V and J genes are TRBV18 and TRBJ2-1, with 9 bases matching TRBD2. With V trimmed by 2 bases and J by 8 bases, 13 bases remained unmatched. This CDR3 spans 17 amino acids. The germline CDR1 and CDR2 sequences are KGHSH and LQKENI.

This chain joins TRBV11-1 and TRBJ2-2, with D tentatively TRBD1 (6 bases). Per germline, CDR1 SGHAT and CDR2 FQDESV (reference sequence). Trimming shortened V by 6 bases and J by 7 bases, and 21 bases separated the two germline ends. The CDR3 loop spans 16 amino acids. The CDR3 DNA is TGTGCCAGCAGTCCGAGGACAGTCCCGTCCCGCGGGGAGCTGTTTTTT. This translates into CASSPRTVPSRGELFF.

As DNA, the CDR3 is TGTGCCAGCAGCGAAGGACAGGGGAGGGTTGAAAAACTGTTTTTT. Residues: CASSEGQGRVEKLFF. V and J are TRBV9 and TRBJ1-4; 9 nucleotides match TRBD1. The germline V gene encodes CDR1 SGDLS and CDR2 YYNGEE. The J segment lost 7 bases and the V segment lost 3 bases, leaving 7 bases of the junction unmatched. CDR3 length: 15 residues.

As DNA, the CDR3 is TGTGCCAGTAGTATGGGACAGTATAGCAATCAGCCCCAGCATTTT. Its protein is CASSMGQYSNQPQHF. The V call is TRBV19, the J call TRBJ1-5; 7 bases map to TRBD1. Looked up from germline, CDR1 is LNHDA and CDR2 is SQIVND (reference sequence). This CDR3 spans 15 amino acids. V dropped 3 bases and J dropped 0; count of bases not matched to a gene: 2. The full variable domain, with the rest looked up from reference TRBV19 and TRBJ1-5, is DGGITQSPKYLFRKEGQNVTLSCEQNLNHDAMYWYRQDPGQGLRLIYYSQIVNDFQKGDIAEGYSVSREKKESFPLTVTSAQKNPTAFYLCASSMGQYSNQPQHFGDGTRLSIL.

The chain employs TRBV6-5 and TRBJ2-2; 7 nucleotides match TRBD2. The V gene's germline CDR1 is MNHEY and CDR2 SVGAGI. J lost 7 bases, V lost 5 bases, and 4 bases had no gene match. CDR3 size: 13 residues. The CDR3 DNA is TGTGCCAGCAGTGCACTAGCGTTCGGGGAGCTGTTTTTT. Amino acids: CASSALAFGELFF.

In the case of this clone: The junction shows a germline mismatch at one end, possibly a read error. This chain links TRBV7-7 with TRBJ1-5; TRBD1 matches at 9 bases. The germline gives CDR1 SSHAT, CDR2 FNYEAQ (reference sequence). The length of the CDR3 is 21 residues. The CDR3 here is CASSFVGSGGQGGCGNQPQHF. CDR3 nucleotides: TGTGCTAGCAGCTTCGTGGGTTCAGGGGGACAGGGAGGGTGCGGCAATCAGCCCCAGCATTTT.

This chain joins TRBV6-5 and TRBJ2-7; D is ambiguous. V was cut by 7 bases and J by 6 bases, with 10 bases left in between. This CDR3 is 11 amino acids long. Germline-derived CDR1 and CDR2 are MNHEY and SVGAGI. In DNA form, the CDR3 reads TGTGCCAGCATGGAGTCCCGCGAGCAGTACTTC. This encodes CASMESREQYF.

This sequence joins TRBV27 and TRBJ2-7; no clear D gene. CDR3 length: 13 amino acids. V lost 3 bases and J 0 bases, leaving 6 bases between the germline ends. Per germline, CDR1 MNHEY and CDR2 SMNVEV (reference sequence). Here the CDR3 DNA reads TGTGCCAGCAGTTTGCACGGCTCCTACGAGCAGTACTTC. Its translation: CASSLHGSYEQYF.

In nucleotides, the CDR3 is TGTGCCAGCAGCTACGGGACTAGCGGGGGGCGGCAGTACTTC. This sequence encodes CASSYGTSGGRQYF. The chain recombines TRBV7-2 with TRBJ2-7; 15 bases map to TRBD2. The CDR3 runs 14 residues. Germline V lookup: CDR1 SGHTA, CDR2 FQGNSA. The V segment lost 4 bases and the J segment 9 bases; nucleotides outside the gene matches: 4.

The gene calls are TRBV5-1 and TRBJ1-2; TRBD1 is a possible D gene (6 bases). There are 12 residues in the CDR3. From germline, CDR1 is SGHRS and CDR2 YFSETQ. V gave up 0 bases and J gave up 7 bases, with 7 bases separating them. The CDR3 protein is CASSLGGAGYTF. The CDR3 nucleotides read TGCGCCAGCAGCTTGGGGGGGGCTGGCTACACCTTC. The variable domain in full, completed from reference TRBV5-1 and TRBJ1-2, reads KAGVTQTPRYLIKTRGQQVTLSCSPISGHRSVSWYQQTPGQGLQFLFEYFSETQRNKGNFPGRFSGRQFSNSRSEMNVSTLELGDSALYLCASSLGGAGYTFGSGTRLTVV.

The CDR3: CASSPPGGGFGNTIYF. The CDR3 nucleotides read TGTGCCAGCAGCCCACCAGGCGGCGGTTTTGGAAACACCATATATTTT. The rearrangement links TRBV9 to TRBJ1-3; D is unclear. The V end lost 4 bases, the J end lost 3 bases, and 17 bases lay between the germline ends. Germline CDR1 SGDLS, CDR2 YYNGEE. CDR3 length equals 16 residues.

The rearrangement links TRBV27 to TRBJ2-1, with 7 bases identical to TRBD1. In germline, CDR1 is MNHEY, CDR2 SMNVEV (reference sequence). The CDR3 runs to 13 residues. The J segment lost 10 bases and the V segment lost 3 bases, leaving 6 bases of the junction unmatched. The CDR3 sequence is CASSFDRVGEQFF. The CDR3 DNA reads as TGTGCCAGCAGTTTCGACAGGGTAGGAGAGCAGTTCTTC.

This clone was observed a single time. Compared with germline, one end of the junction differs, possibly owing to a read error. This chain links TRBV7-7 with TRBJ2-1; TRBD2 aligns across 7 bases. This CDR3 is built from 14 residues. CDR1 SSHAT and CDR2 FNYEAQ come from the germline V gene (reference sequence). CDR3 nucleotides: TGTGCTAGCAGCGGGGATTTGGGGCAGGGTGAGCAGTTCTTC. This encodes CASSGDLGQGEQFF.

To note about this clone: At one end, the junction sequence differs from germline, possibly due to a read error. V is TRBV19 and J is TRBJ2-7; 9 bases agree with TRBD1. Per germline, CDR1 LNHDA and CDR2 SQIVND (reference sequence). The CDR3 length is 12 residues. The CDR3 spells CASSTSDRGLHF. The CDR3, as DNA: TGTGCCAGTAGCACCTCGGACAGGGGCCTCCATTTC. Combining the CDR3 with reference TRBV19 and TRBJ2-7 gives the whole variable domain DGGITQSPKYLFRKEGQNVTLSCEQNLNHDAMYWYRQDPGQGLRLIYYSQIVNDFQKGDIAEGYSVSREKKESFPLTVTSAQKNPTAFYLCASSTSDRGLHFGPGTRLTVT.

There are a few counts of this clone. The rearrangement uses TRBV5-1 and TRBJ2-2; TRBD2 matches at 7 bases. Per the germline V gene, CDR1 is SGHRS and CDR2 is YFSETQ. The CDR3 totals 15 residues. The J segment lost 5 bases and the V segment lost 1 base, leaving 5 bases of the junction unmatched. Here the CDR3 DNA reads TGCGCCAGCAGCTTGTCTAGCGGACCGACCGGGGAGCTGTTTTTT. Its translation: CASSLSSGPTGELFF.

The V and J genes are TRBV30 and TRBJ1-2; no clear D. The V gene's germline CDR1 is GTSNPN and CDR2 SVGIG (reference sequence). V lost 0 bases to trimming and J lost 3 bases, with 17 bases between them. This CDR3 is built from 16 residues. Here the CDR3 DNA reads TGTGCCTGGAGTGTAAGCGAGGAGGCCCTCTACTATGGCTACACCTTC. Amino acids: CAWSVSEEALYYGYTF.

The V call is TRBV5-1, the J call TRBJ2-4; possibly TRBD1 or TRBD2 for D (5 bases each). Germline-derived CDR1 and CDR2 are SGHRS and YFSETQ. There are 14 residues in the CDR3. V lost 2 bases and J lost 8, with 14 bases in between. The CDR3 spells CASSLRGVGDIQYF. The CDR3 DNA is TGCGCCAGCAGCTTACGAGGAGTGGGGGACATTCAGTACTTC.

The chain links TRBV18 to TRBJ2-7, with D unclear. The V gene lost 0 bases and the J gene lost 0 bases, with 3 bases spanning the gap. CDR3 length: 13 residues. Germline V gene lookup returns CDR1 KGHSH and CDR2 LQKENI. The CDR3 DNA reads TGTGCCAGCTCACCACCGAGCTCCTACGAGCAGTACTTC. It codes for CASSPPSSYEQYF.